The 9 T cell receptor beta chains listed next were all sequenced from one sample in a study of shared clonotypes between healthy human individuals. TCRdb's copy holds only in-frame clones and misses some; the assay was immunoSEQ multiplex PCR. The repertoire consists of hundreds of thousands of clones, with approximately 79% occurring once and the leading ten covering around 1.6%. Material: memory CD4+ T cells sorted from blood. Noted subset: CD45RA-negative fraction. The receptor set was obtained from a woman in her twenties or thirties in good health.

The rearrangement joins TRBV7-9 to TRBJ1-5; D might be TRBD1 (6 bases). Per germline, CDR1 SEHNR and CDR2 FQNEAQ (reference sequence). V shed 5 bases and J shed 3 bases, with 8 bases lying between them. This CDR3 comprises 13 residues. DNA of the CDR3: TGTGCCAGCAGCCGGGGGGCCAATCAGCCCCAGCATTTT. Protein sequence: CASSRGANQPQHF.

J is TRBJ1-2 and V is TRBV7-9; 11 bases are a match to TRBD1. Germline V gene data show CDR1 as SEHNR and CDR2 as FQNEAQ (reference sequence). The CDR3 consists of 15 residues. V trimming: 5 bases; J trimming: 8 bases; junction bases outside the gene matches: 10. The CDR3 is CASSPDEGQGEGYTF. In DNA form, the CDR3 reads TGTGCCAGCAGCCCCGACGAGGGACAGGGGGAGGGCTACACCTTC. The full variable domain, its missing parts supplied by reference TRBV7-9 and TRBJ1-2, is DTGVSQNPRHKITKRGQNVTFRCDPISEHNRLYWYRQTLGQGPEFLTYFQNEAQLEKSRLLSDRFSAERPKGSFSTLEIQRTEQGDSAMYLCASSPDEGQGEGYTFGSGTRLTVV.

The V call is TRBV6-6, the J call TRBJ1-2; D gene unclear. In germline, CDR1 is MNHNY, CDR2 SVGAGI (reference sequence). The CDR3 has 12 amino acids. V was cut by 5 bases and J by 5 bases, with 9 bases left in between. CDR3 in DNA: TGTGCCAGCAGTCCGACCGAATATGGCTACACCTTC. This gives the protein CASSPTEYGYTF.

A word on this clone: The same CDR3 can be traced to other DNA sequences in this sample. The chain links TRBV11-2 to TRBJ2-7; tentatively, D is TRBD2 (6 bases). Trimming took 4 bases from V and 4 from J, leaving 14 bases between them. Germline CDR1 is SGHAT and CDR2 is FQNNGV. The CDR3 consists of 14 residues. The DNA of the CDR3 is TGTGCCAGCAGCTCTACCGGGAGTACATACGAGCAGTACTTC. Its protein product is CASSSTGSTYEQYF.

CDR3 coding DNA: TGTGCCAGTAGTCCTGACCCGGTAAATAGCGGGATTAAAAACGAGCAGTACTTC. Protein sequence: CASSPDPVNSGIKNEQYF. V gene TRBV19 combines with J gene TRBJ2-7; 8 bases agree with TRBD2. Per the germline V gene, CDR1 is LNHDA and CDR2 is SQIVND (reference sequence). This CDR3 has 18 amino acids. V trimming: 5 bases; J trimming: 5 bases; junction bases outside the gene matches: 20.

CDR3 DNA sequence: TGTGCCAGCAGTTACTCGGAGGCTGGGGCCAACGTCCTGACTTTC. It yields the protein CASSYSEAGANVLTF. The chain uses TRBV6-6 and TRBJ2-6, with D perhaps matching TRBD2 (5 bases). Germline CDR1 MNHNY, CDR2 SVGAGI (reference sequence). Trimming left V 0 bases short and J 2 bases short, with 5 bases between. CDR3 length: 15 amino acids.

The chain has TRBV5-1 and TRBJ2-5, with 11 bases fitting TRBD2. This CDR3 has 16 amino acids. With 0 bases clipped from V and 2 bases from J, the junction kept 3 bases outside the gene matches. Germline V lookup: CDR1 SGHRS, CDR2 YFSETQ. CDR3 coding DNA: TGCGCCAGCAGCTTGGCGCTAGCGGGAGGACAAGAGACCCAGTACTTC. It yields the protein CASSLALAGGQETQYF.

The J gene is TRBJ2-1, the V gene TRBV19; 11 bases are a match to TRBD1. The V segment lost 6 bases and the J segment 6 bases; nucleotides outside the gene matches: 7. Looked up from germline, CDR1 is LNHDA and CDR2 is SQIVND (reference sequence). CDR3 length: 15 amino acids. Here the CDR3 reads CASRETGTGGNEQFF. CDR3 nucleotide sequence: TGTGCCAGTAGAGAAACCGGGACAGGGGGCAATGAGCAGTTCTTC.

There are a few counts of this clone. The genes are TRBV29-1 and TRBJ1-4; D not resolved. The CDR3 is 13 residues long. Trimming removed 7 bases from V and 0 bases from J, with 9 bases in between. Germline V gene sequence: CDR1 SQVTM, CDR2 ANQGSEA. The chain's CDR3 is CSAILATNEKLFF. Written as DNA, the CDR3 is TGCAGCGCAATTCTTGCAACTAATGAAAAACTGTTTTTT. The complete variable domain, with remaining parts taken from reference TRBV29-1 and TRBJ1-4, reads SAVISQKPSRDICQRGTSLTIQCQVDSQVTMMFWYRQQPGQSLTLIATANQGSEATYESGFVIDKFPISRPNLTFSTLTVSNMSPEDSSIYLCSAILATNEKLFFGSGTQLSVL.